A selection of T cell receptor beta chains follows, all from one sample in a study of cytomegalovirus exposure and HLA in healthy donors. Produced via immunoSEQ multiplex PCR; TCRdb's table is partial and in-frame only. This table has some 140,000 clones, roughly three quarters appearing once. The specimen was PBMCs. The receptor source for this set is a female donor in good health and CMV-seronegative. The CDR3 runs from the conserved cysteine through the conserved F or W. Clone size is given for some rows only: seen once, a few or many times, or a class if the clone is expanded.

j_call: TRBJ2-7
v_call: TRBV28
clone_size: NA
cdr3_aa: CASSSHPQAGSSYEQYF

j_call: TRBJ2-5
v_call: TRBV28
clone_size: NA
cdr3_aa: CASSPGQGRPQQETQYF

j_call: TRBJ2-7
v_call: TRBV6-6
clone_size: NA
cdr3_aa: CASKVGTGDYEQYF

j_call: TRBJ1-6
v_call: TRBV27
clone_size: few
cdr3_aa: CASSEDRGEPLHF

j_call: TRBJ2-5
v_call: TRBV15
clone_size: NA
cdr3_aa: CATSREAGALGTQYF

j_call: TRBJ2-5
v_call: TRBV11-2
clone_size: NA
cdr3_aa: CASTPSTSGGETQYF

j_call: TRBJ1-4
v_call: TRBV5-6
clone_size: NA
cdr3_aa: CASSFRATNEKLFF

j_call: TRBJ1-2
v_call: TRBV9
clone_size: NA
cdr3_aa: CASSVGEGDGYTF

j_call: TRBJ2-7
v_call: TRBV5-1
clone_size: few
cdr3_aa: CASSLEGQGGEQYF

j_call: TRBJ1-1
v_call: TRBV30
clone_size: few
cdr3_aa: CAWSAKPGLEAFF

j_call: TRBJ2-7
v_call: TRBV7-8
clone_size: NA
cdr3_aa: CASSNTGYEQYF

j_call: TRBJ1-5
v_call: TRBV19
clone_size: NA
cdr3_aa: CASSLEHQPQHF

j_call: TRBJ2-7
v_call: TRBV9
clone_size: once
cdr3_aa: CASSADTAYEQYF

j_call: TRBJ1-4
v_call: TRBV7-6
clone_size: NA
cdr3_aa: CASSFSFGQGDEKLFF

j_call: TRBJ2-1
v_call: TRBV6-5
clone_size: NA
cdr3_aa: CASSSPREQFF

j_call: TRBJ1-1
v_call: TRBV12-5
clone_size: once
cdr3_aa: CASGPPGRSWTEAFF

j_call: TRBJ2-7
v_call: TRBV18
clone_size: NA
cdr3_aa: CASSPPANSYEQYF